This T cell receptor (beta chain) came from a study of T cell changes during pregnancy in multiple sclerosis. Only in-frame clones appear in the TCRdb table, and some are missing; sequencing was by immunoSEQ multiplex PCR. This sample yields more than 70,000 clones, of which roughly nine tenths are seen a single time; more than 1.5% belongs to the top ten. This TCR derives from a female donor in good health, enrolled as a control in a pregnancy study. Sequenced material: peripheral blood, taken after pregnancy.

DNA of the CDR3: TGTGCCAGCAGCCCCGCTAGGACGGGGGAGCTTACCTACGAGCAGTACTTC. Translated, it gives CASSPARTGELTYEQYF. This sequence joins TRBV27 and TRBJ2-7; D possibly corresponds to TRBD2 (6 bases). Trimming cost V 6 bases and J 2 bases, with 23 bases left between them. The CDR3 has 17 residues. Germline values: CDR1 MNHEY, CDR2 SMNVEV (reference sequence).